The 5 T cell receptor beta chains presented below share a single source sample, sequenced in a study of beta chain features in type 1 diabetes. Every bit of the isolated RNA underwent reverse transcription, so sequencing read expressed TCRB transcripts. Clones were sequenced by immunoSEQ multiplex PCR, and TCRdb holds only the in-frame ones, with some missing. The profile covers 500,000 to 850,000 clones, with over 13% appearing a single time and roughly 0.04% taken by the ten largest. No cognate antigen is known for these TCRs. General study points: TCRB CDR3s were moderately but significantly shorter in Type 1 diabetes patients in all four CD4+ subsets.

Material: naive CD4+ T cells from blood. These receptors all stem from a man aged 18-30 years with type 1 diabetes.

This chain uses TRBV30 with TRBJ1-3, with unresolved D. Germline lookup yields CDR1 GTSNPN and CDR2 SVGIG (reference sequence). This CDR3 is built from 13 residues. The V and J ends lost 2 bases and 3 bases respectively, with 8 bases between them. The CDR3 DNA reads as TGTGCCTGGAGTTCTATACTTGGAAACACCATATATTTT. This gives the protein CAWSSILGNTIYF.

With respect to this clone: Other DNA sequences in the sample encode the same CDR3. The V call is TRBV2, the J call TRBJ2-5, with D unclear. Trimming pared 4 bases from V and 1 base from J, leaving 7 bases between. The germline gives CDR1 SNHLY, CDR2 FYNNEI. The CDR3 is 13 amino acids. CDR3 bases: TGTGCCAGCAGTGGAACAGTCCAAGAGACCCAGTACTTC. Translation: CASSGTVQETQYF.

This clone was detected only a few times. The rearrangement joins TRBV7-9 to TRBJ2-1; no definite D call. The V and J ends lost 7 bases and 1 base respectively, with 11 bases between them. Per the germline V gene, CDR1 is SEHNR and CDR2 is FQNEAQ (reference sequence). The CDR3 has 14 residues. The CDR3 loop reads CASTFDLSYNEQFF. CDR3 nucleotide sequence: TGTGCCAGCACCTTCGACTTGTCCTACAATGAGCAGTTCTTC.

This clone turned up a few times. The chain employs TRBV6-5 and TRBJ2-3; TRBD2 might be the D (5 bases). With 6 bases removed from V and 4 bases from J, the gap between germline ends came to 14 bases. The V gene's germline CDR1 is MNHEY and CDR2 SVGAGI. CDR3 length equals 14 residues. The CDR3 loop is CASRGRGWADTQYF. The DNA of the CDR3 is TGTGCCAGCAGGGGCCGAGGGTGGGCAGATACGCAGTATTTT.

This clone was picked up a small number of times. The genes are TRBV29-1 and TRBJ2-1, with TRBD2 matching 8 bases. The germline gives CDR1 SQVTM, CDR2 ANQGSEA. The CDR3 has 14 amino acids. V shed 3 bases and J 2 bases; nucleotides not matched to a gene: 3. The DNA of the CDR3 is TGCAGCGTTGACCCGGGGGGGCCCTACAATGAGCAGTTCTTC. Translating gives CSVDPGGPYNEQFF.